Listed here are 18 T cell receptor beta chains from one sample, sequenced in a study of T cell responses to AZD1222 COVID-19 vaccine. Profiled with immunoSEQ multiplex PCR; TCRdb holds only in-frame clones, not every one. The table has around 99,000 clones, about 90% seen once. The starting material was peripheral blood, obtained on day 0 of AZD1222 vaccination. Receptors were obtained from an adult in good health.

This chain connects TRBV4-3 to TRBJ1-5, with D possibly being TRBD1 (5 bases). The V and J ends lost 0 bases and 2 bases respectively, with 14 bases between them. Germline V gene lookup returns CDR1 LGHNA and CDR2 YSLEER. The CDR3 sequence is 17 residues long. The CDR3 region has the DNA TGCGCCAGCAGCCAAGAAAGGGCAGGGAGGGGCAATCAGCCCCAGCATTTT. Its translation: CASSQERAGRGNQPQHF.

V usage is TRBV12-3 or TRBV12-4 and J usage is TRBJ2-2; 8 bases map to TRBD2. V dropped 6 bases and J dropped 6; count of bases not matched to a gene: 3. The CDR3 runs 13 residues. The DNA of the CDR3 is TGTGCCAGCAGCCTGACTAGCGCCGGGGAGCTGTTTTTT. Translating gives CASSLTSAGELFF.

The rearrangement joins TRBV12-3 or TRBV12-4 to TRBJ1-5; D may be TRBD1 (5 bases). The CDR3 is 13 residues long. Trimming stripped 7 bases from V and 3 bases from J, with 10 bases between. The CDR3: CASTDRLNQPQHF. CDR3 sequence (DNA): TGTGCCAGCACCGACAGACTCAATCAGCCCCAGCATTTT.

Written as DNA, the CDR3 is TGTGCCAGCAACTTAGACTCCTACGAGCAGTACTTC. This codes for CASNLDSYEQYF. This rearrangement joins TRBV2 to TRBJ2-7; D gene unclear. The CDR3 covers 12 residues. Trimming cost V 7 bases and J 0 bases, with 7 bases left between them. Looked up from germline, CDR1 is SNHLY and CDR2 is FYNNEI.

The chain couples TRBV11-2 to TRBJ1-1; perhaps TRBD1 as D (6 bases). CDR1 is SGHAT, CDR2 FQNNGV, per germline. The CDR3 has 15 residues. V lost 5 bases, J lost 1 base, and 14 bases lay in between. The CDR3: CASSLRGQQNTEAFF. As DNA, the CDR3 is TGTGCCAGCAGCCTACGGGGGCAGCAGAACACTGAAGCTTTCTTT.

This clone is a singleton in its sample. This chain uses TRBV6-6 with TRBJ1-1, with D perhaps matching TRBD1 (5 bases). Germline V gene data show CDR1 as MNHNY and CDR2 as SVGAGI (reference sequence). The CDR3 has 16 residues. V lost 5 bases, J lost 2 bases, and 18 bases lay in between. CDR3 coding DNA: TGTGCCAGCAGTCATCCTGGGACGGGTGGTAACACTGAAGCTTTCTTT. Protein sequence: CASSHPGTGGNTEAFF.

V is TRBV2 and J is TRBJ2-7; 8 bases map to TRBD2. After removal of 4 bases from V and 3 bases from J, the junction contained 5 bases not matched to a gene. Germline V gene sequence: CDR1 SNHLY, CDR2 FYNNEI. The CDR3 spans 14 residues. Here the CDR3 DNA reads TGTGCCAGCAGTGTGTTCGGGAGGGGCTACGAGCAGTACTTC. Its translation: CASSVFGRGYEQYF.

The chain has TRBV7-3 and TRBJ1-2; weak D call: TRBD1 (6 bases). With 4 bases removed from V and 6 bases from J, the gap between germline ends came to 24 bases. This CDR3 comprises 17 residues. Germline CDR1 is SGHTA and CDR2 is FQGTGA. The CDR3 region has the DNA TGTGCCAGCAGCTCAGCAGAGCCCTCAACAGGGAAGAATGGCTACACCTTC. Its protein is CASSSAEPSTGKNGYTF.

V usage is TRBV20-1 and J usage is TRBJ2-2; possibly TRBD2 for D (5 bases). The V gene's germline CDR1 is DFQATT and CDR2 SNEGSKA (reference sequence). The V end was cut by 3 bases, the J end by 4 bases, with 12 bases between. The CDR3 spans 14 residues. Here the CDR3 reads CSASPEGGTGELFF. For the CDR3, the DNA is TGCAGTGCTAGTCCAGAGGGCGGCACCGGGGAGCTGTTTTTT.

The V gene is TRBV5-1, the J gene TRBJ2-2; TRBD2 matches 9 bases. J was trimmed by 4 bases and V by 0 bases; bases with no gene match: 1. This CDR3 has 15 amino acids. The germline V gene encodes CDR1 SGHRS and CDR2 YFSETQ. This CDR3 is CASSLGTSATGELFF. CDR3 coding DNA: TGCGCCAGCAGCTTGGGGACTAGCGCCACCGGGGAGCTGTTTTTT.

This chain uses TRBV7-6 with TRBJ1-1; D uncertain. The V end lost 5 bases, the J end lost 4 bases, and 17 bases lay between the germline ends. Germline V lookup: CDR1 SGHVS, CDR2 FNYEAQ. The CDR3 totals 15 residues. CDR3 coding DNA: TGTGCCAGCAGCAACCTATATCGGGGAGTCACTGAAGCTTTCTTT. This codes for CASSNLYRGVTEAFF.

In its sample, this clone was seen a few times. J is TRBJ2-5 and V is TRBV9; 9 bases are a match to TRBD2. V gave up 0 bases and J gave up 5 bases; unmatched junction bases: 5. CDR1 SGDLS and CDR2 YYNGEE come from the germline V gene. This CDR3 has 15 amino acids. The CDR3 coding sequence is TGTGCCAGCAGCGTAGAGCTGAGCGGGGGGGAGACCCAGTACTTC. The encoded protein is CASSVELSGGETQYF.

The chain couples TRBV7-9 to TRBJ1-4; D ambiguous. The ends were cut back, 8 bases at V and 6 bases at J, with 13 bases in the middle. Germline V gene sequence: CDR1 SEHNR, CDR2 FQNEAQ (reference sequence). CDR3 length: 13 amino acids. The CDR3 sequence: CASLAGPHEKLFF. DNA for the CDR3: TGTGCCAGCCTCGCCGGGCCGCATGAAAAACTGTTTTTT.

This chain joins TRBV7-2 and TRBJ2-2; D remains unclear. The CDR3 totals 16 residues. V was trimmed by 5 bases and J by 0 bases, leaving 13 bases between them. Germline CDR1 reads SGHTA; CDR2 reads FQGNSA. CDR3 sequence reads: CASSPVPPPNTGELFF. In DNA, the CDR3 is TGTGCCAGCAGCCCGGTGCCCCCGCCGAACACCGGGGAGCTGTTTTTT.

In its sample, this clone was seen a few times. V gene TRBV18 combines with J gene TRBJ1-4, with a weak D call TRBD1 (6 bases). Germline assignment: CDR1 KGHSH and CDR2 LQKENI. The length of the CDR3 is 15 residues. Deletions cut 8 bases from V and 5 bases from J, with 18 bases between. CDR3 region: CASQSRGLGNEKLFF. The CDR3 DNA reads as TGTGCCAGCCAAAGTCGGGGGCTGGGAAATGAAAAACTGTTTTTT.

V and J are TRBV14 and TRBJ1-1; D gene ambiguous. V shed 5 bases and J shed 2 bases, with 9 bases lying between them. Germline V gene lookup returns CDR1 SGHDN and CDR2 FVKESK. This CDR3 spans 13 amino acids. CDR3 loop: CASSIIGNTEAFF. The CDR3 DNA sequence: TGTGCCAGCAGCATCATAGGAAACACTGAAGCTTTCTTT. The full variable domain, its missing parts supplied by reference TRBV14 and TRBJ1-1, is EAGVTQFPSHSVIEKGQTVTLRCDPISGHDNLYWYRRVMGKEIKFLLHFVKESKQDESGMPNNRFLAERTGGTYSTLKVQPAELEDSGVYFCASSIIGNTEAFFGQGTRLTVV.

The V call is TRBV11-2, the J call TRBJ1-3; 8 nucleotides match TRBD1. CDR3 length: 15 amino acids. J lost 3 bases, V lost 5 bases, and 6 bases had no gene match. Per germline, CDR1 SGHAT and CDR2 FQNNGV. CDR3 loop: CASSTGTGFGNTIYF. The CDR3 bases are TGTGCCAGCAGCACCGGGACAGGCTTTGGAAACACCATATATTTT.

The chain joins TRBV4-3 to TRBJ2-1; 9 bases align to TRBD2. V shed 1 base, J shed 4 bases, and the junction held 8 bases outside the gene matches. The CDR3 covers 17 residues. Per germline, CDR1 LGHNA and CDR2 YSLEER. The chain's CDR3 is CASSQGPSAGGYNEQFF. In DNA, the CDR3 is TGCGCCAGCAGCCAAGGTCCCTCAGCGGGGGGTTACAATGAGCAGTTCTTC.